This T cell receptor (beta chain) was captured in a study of T cell changes during pregnancy in multiple sclerosis. Clones were read by immunoSEQ multiplex PCR, and TCRdb kept only the in-frame ones, dropping some. The data show under 75,000 clones, about 90% seen once. This CDR3 comprises 16 residues. Germline V gene lookup returns CDR1 MNHEY and CDR2 SVGAGI. The V and J ends lost 0 bases and 2 bases respectively, with 14 bases between them. J is TRBJ2-7 and V is TRBV6-5; D may be TRBD1 (5 bases). The sample in question was peripheral blood, obtained in the third trimester of pregnancy. The sequence was collected from a female donor in good health, enrolled as a control in a pregnancy study. This chain's CDR3 is CASSYSIQDLAYEQYF. In DNA, the CDR3 is TGTGCCAGCAGTTACTCGATACAGGATTTAGCCTACGAGCAGTACTTC.